The next 27 T cell receptor beta chains were all read from a single sample in a study of blood T cell repertoires in COVID-19 (dated by TCRdb to between 2020 and 2021). Libraries were made using the immunoSEQ multiplex PCR assay. TCRdb obtained this table from immuneACCESS and retained in-frame rearrangements with V and J assigned. These tables miss some clones; where compared with another copy, unresolved V genes account for less than half of the shortfall, and the remainder is unexplained. The sample table records 300,000 or so clones; 80% to 90% of these occur just once. The ten largest clones capture around 4% of the sample. Sequenced material: PBMCs or T cells enriched from blood (not recorded which). Receptors originate from a woman in her 40s with acute COVID-19.

The V gene is TRBV6-2 or TRBV6-3, the J gene TRBJ1-5, with D possibly matching TRBD1 (6 bases). V gave up 3 bases and J gave up 6 bases, with 12 bases separating them. This CDR3 contains 14 residues. The germline gives CDR1 MNHEY, CDR2 SVGEGT. CDR3 in DNA: TGTGCCAGCAGTTATAGTGGGACATCTCAGCCCCAGCATTTT. This gives the protein CASSYSGTSQPQHF.

This sequence joins TRBV2 and TRBJ2-2; the match to TRBD2 covers 8 bases. CDR3 size: 13 residues. Unmatched junction bases numbered 3, after V lost 8 bases and J lost 4 bases. Germline V gene lookup returns CDR1 SNHLY and CDR2 FYNNEI. The CDR3 is CASRGGSTGELFF. The CDR3, as DNA: TGTGCCAGCCGGGGGGGGTCCACCGGGGAGCTGTTTTTT.

The chain combines TRBV19 with TRBJ1-5; 9 bases are a match to TRBD1. The germline CDR1 and CDR2 sequences are LNHDA and SQIVND (reference sequence). The CDR3 runs 18 residues. V was pared by 5 bases and J by 0 bases, with 11 bases of the junction left unmatched. CDR3 sequence (DNA): TGTGCCAGTAGTCCGTCCGGGACAGGGTTATATAGCAATCAGCCCCAGCATTTT. It translates to CASSPSGTGLYSNQPQHF.

Only a few counts were recorded for this clone. The V gene is TRBV6-4, the J gene TRBJ2-1; possibly TRBD2 for D (5 bases). The V gene lost 5 bases and the J gene lost 0 bases, with 14 bases spanning the gap. Germline V lookup: CDR1 MRHNA, CDR2 SNTAGT. The CDR3 consists of 16 residues. The CDR3 DNA is TGTGCCAGCAGTTTTTCACTAGGTAGCTCCTACAATGAGCAGTTCTTC. Translation: CASSFSLGSSYNEQFF.

In this sample, this clone turned up once. This chain links TRBV7-8 with TRBJ2-5; 7 bases fit TRBD2. The CDR3 is made up of 16 amino acids. The V and J ends lost 5 bases and 1 base, in that order; junction bases with no gene match: 10. Per germline, CDR1 SGHVS and CDR2 FQNEAQ. The CDR3 reads CASSRFSGGVQETQYF. CDR3 sequence (DNA): TGTGCCAGCAGCCGATTTTCGGGGGGAGTCCAAGAGACCCAGTACTTC.

The rearrangement joins TRBV19 to TRBJ2-1, with 10 bases lining up with TRBD1. The V gene's germline CDR1 is LNHDA and CDR2 SQIVND (reference sequence). The CDR3 spans 13 residues. The junction had 3 bases not matched to a gene; V was cut back by 5 bases and J by 8 bases. The CDR3 region is CASSSTGGDEQFF. The CDR3 nucleotides are TGTGCCAGTAGTTCGACAGGGGGCGATGAGCAGTTCTTC.

The chain has TRBV4-2 and TRBJ2-1; maybe TRBD2 (5 bases). The germline CDR1 and CDR2 sequences are LGHNA and YNFKEQ. The CDR3 loop spans 16 amino acids. Between the trimmed V and J ends, which lost 0 bases and 2 bases, there was a span of 11 bases. This chain's CDR3 is CASSQESSRAYNEQFF. CDR3 in DNA: TGTGCCAGCAGCCAAGAATCTAGCCGGGCCTACAATGAGCAGTTCTTC.

For the CDR3, the DNA is TGTGCCAGCAGTTTATTATTCGCAGGGAGGAGGAACACTGAAGCTTTCTTT. It translates to CASSLLFAGRRNTEAFF. The chain is built from TRBV28 and TRBJ1-1, with D perhaps matching TRBD1 (5 bases). The CDR3 is 17 residues long. V was trimmed by 1 base and J by 1 base, leaving 16 bases between them. Germline loops: CDR1 MDHEN, CDR2 SYDVKM.

V is TRBV28 and J is TRBJ1-4, with D possibly TRBD1 on 6 matching bases. The CDR3 sequence is 15 residues long. V was trimmed by 1 base and J by 8 bases, leaving 14 bases between them. Per germline, CDR1 MDHEN and CDR2 SYDVKM. CDR3 DNA sequence: TGTGCCAGCAGTTTATCAGTAGGGGGGGTCGAAAAACTGTTTTTT. It encodes CASSLSVGGVEKLFF.

This clone was observed once. The genes are TRBV2 and TRBJ2-5, with D perhaps matching TRBD1 (5 bases). Germline V gene sequence: CDR1 SNHLY, CDR2 FYNNEI. V lost 6 bases to trimming and J lost 2 bases, with 10 bases between them. There are 13 residues in the CDR3. CDR3 coding DNA: TGTGCCAGCAGGGACAACGCTCAAGAGACCCAGTACTTC. Its translation is CASRDNAQETQYF.

The table lists this clone with a count of one. The chain recombines TRBV27 with TRBJ1-2; maybe TRBD1 (5 bases). Germline V gene lookup returns CDR1 MNHEY and CDR2 SMNVEV (reference sequence). The CDR3 has 14 amino acids. With 6 bases removed from V and 4 bases from J, the gap between germline ends came to 15 bases. The DNA of the CDR3 is TGTGCCAGCAGCACCCGGGGGGTGAGCTATGGCTACACCTTC. The encoded protein is CASSTRGVSYGYTF.

The J gene is TRBJ1-1, the V gene TRBV7-2; no clear D. Germline-derived CDR1 and CDR2 are SGHTA and FQGNSA. This CDR3 region has 13 residues. The V and J ends lost 6 bases and 6 bases respectively, with 14 bases between them. The chain's CDR3 is CASSEGFSAEAFF. CDR3 nucleotide sequence: TGTGCCAGCAGTGAGGGTTTTTCGGCTGAAGCTTTCTTT.

This clone was detected a few times. The gene calls are TRBV7-9 and TRBJ2-3; D perhaps matches TRBD2 (5 bases). In germline, CDR1 is SEHNR, CDR2 FQNEAQ (reference sequence). The CDR3 covers 16 residues. Between the trimmed V and J ends, which lost 3 bases and 0 bases, there was a span of 13 bases. CDR3 protein: CASSFLAMSSTDTQYF. The CDR3 region has the DNA TGTGCCAGCAGCTTCTTAGCGATGTCTAGCACAGATACGCAGTATTTT.

This clone is a singleton in its sample. The genes are TRBV2 and TRBJ2-1, with TRBD1 identical over 8 bases. The CDR3 length is 15 residues. Per the germline V gene, CDR1 is SNHLY and CDR2 is FYNNEI. V lost 6 bases and J lost 4; bases outside the gene matches: 8. CDR3 residues: CASSVDRGSYNEQFF. DNA of the CDR3: TGTGCCAGCAGCGTTGACAGGGGTAGTTACAATGAGCAGTTCTTC.

This clone came up once. The chain uses TRBV6-6 and TRBJ1-6; TRBD1 matches at 7 bases. Germline lookup yields CDR1 MNHNY and CDR2 SVGAGI (reference sequence). The J segment lost 7 bases and the V segment lost 10 bases, leaving 10 bases of the junction unmatched. The CDR3 extends over 14 amino acids. DNA of the CDR3: TGTGCCACCTTCTGGGAGACAGGGAATTCACCCCTCCACTTT. As protein: CATFWETGNSPLHF.

A single count supports this clone. The genes are TRBV7-8 and TRBJ2-2; TRBD2 might be the D (5 bases). The CDR3 is made up of 15 amino acids. In germline, CDR1 is SGHVS, CDR2 FQNEAQ. Trimming stripped 7 bases from V and 0 bases from J, with 12 bases between. CDR3 sequence (DNA): TGTGCCAGCAAAGGAGGCGCGGCGAACACCGGGGAGCTGTTTTTT. Amino acids: CASKGGAANTGELFF. Together with reference TRBV7-8 and TRBJ2-2, the CDR3 gives the full variable domain: GAGVSQSPRYKVAKRGQDVALRCDPISGHVSLFWYQQALGQGPEFLTYFQNEAQLDKSGLPSDRFFAERPEGSVSTLKIQRTQQEDSAVYLCASKGGAANTGELFFGEGSRLTVL.

The V call is TRBV29-1, the J call TRBJ1-2; weak D call: TRBD1 (5 bases). The CDR3 is 12 amino acids. Germline lookup yields CDR1 SQVTM and CDR2 ANQGSEA. V gave up 6 bases and J gave up 4 bases, with 12 bases separating them. The CDR3 spells CSVSLGLYGYTF. For the CDR3, the DNA is TGCAGCGTCTCCCTGGGACTCTATGGCTACACCTTC.

The J gene is TRBJ1-1, the V gene TRBV27; D not resolved. Trimming took off 3 bases at V and 2 bases at J, with 10 bases between the two ends. The CDR3 consists of 14 residues. Germline V lookup: CDR1 MNHEY, CDR2 SMNVEV (reference sequence). CDR3 coding DNA: TGTGCCAGCAGTTTGAACGGTGTTAACACTGAAGCTTTCTTT. As protein: CASSLNGVNTEAFF.

The rearrangement links TRBV6-5 to TRBJ2-7, with unresolved D. The CDR3 sequence is 12 residues long. Trimming removed 3 bases from V and 6 bases from J, with 9 bases in between. Germline assignment: CDR1 MNHEY and CDR2 SVGAGI. The CDR3 DNA sequence: TGTGCCAGCAGTTATACTCCGGGCGAGCAGTACTTC. It translates to CASSYTPGEQYF.

The V and J genes are TRBV4-1 and TRBJ2-1, with D maybe TRBD2 (5 bases). Trimming removed 0 bases from V and 0 bases from J, with 12 bases in between. CDR3 length equals 17 residues. Germline CDR1 is MGHRA and CDR2 is YSYEKL. CDR3 amino acids: CASSQDPATSSYNEQFF. Here the CDR3 DNA reads TGCGCCAGCAGCCAAGATCCCGCCACTAGCTCCTACAATGAGCAGTTCTTC.

The sample holds a few counts of this clone. V usage is TRBV7-9 and J usage is TRBJ2-7; 7 bases line up with TRBD2. Germline loops: CDR1 SEHNR, CDR2 FQNEAQ (reference sequence). The V segment lost 3 bases and the J segment 7 bases; nucleotides outside the gene matches: 9. CDR3 length: 14 residues. CDR3 DNA sequence: TGTGCCAGCAGCTTCCTTAGCGGGCCACGGGAGCAGTACTTC. Amino acids: CASSFLSGPREQYF.

This clone was found once. The DNA of the CDR3 is TGTGCCAGTAGCGCTAACTCGGGGGGGAGTTACGAGCAGTACTTC. Its protein product is CASSANSGGSYEQYF. This sequence joins TRBV19 and TRBJ2-7; 8 bases match TRBD2. CDR1 LNHDA and CDR2 SQIVND come from the germline V gene (reference sequence). The ends lost 6 bases at V and 4 bases at J; junction bases unmatched: 11. This CDR3 contains 15 residues.

The gene calls are TRBV27 and TRBJ2-1; TRBD2 matches at 8 bases. The junction had 11 bases not matched to a gene; V was cut back by 7 bases and J by 0 bases. Germline loops: CDR1 MNHEY, CDR2 SMNVEV (reference sequence). This CDR3 has 17 residues. The CDR3 is CASTIVFSGTSYNEQFF. The CDR3, as DNA: TGTGCCAGCACAATTGTCTTTAGCGGGACCTCCTACAATGAGCAGTTCTTC.

Written as DNA, the CDR3 is TGTGCCAGCAGCTTAGATAGGTCTAGCGGGGGGCTCTACAATGAGCAGTTCTTC. Protein sequence: CASSLDRSSGGLYNEQFF. This chain uses TRBV11-2 with TRBJ2-1; 11 positions match TRBD2. V lost 0 bases, J lost 3 bases, and 7 bases stayed unmatched. The CDR3 extends over 18 amino acids. Germline lookup yields CDR1 SGHAT and CDR2 FQNNGV.

The gene calls are TRBV15 and TRBJ2-2; D perhaps matches TRBD2 (6 bases). Germline V gives CDR1 LNHNV, CDR2 YYDKDF (reference sequence). Trimming shortened V by 6 bases and J by 6 bases, and 23 bases separated the two germline ends. The CDR3 totals 17 residues. CDR3: CATRVGWRDRGPGELFF. The CDR3 nucleotides are TGTGCCACCAGAGTAGGTTGGCGGGATCGGGGCCCCGGGGAGCTGTTTTTT. Full variable domain (rest looked up from reference TRBV15 and TRBJ2-2): DAMVIQNPRYQVTQFGKPVTLSCSQTLNHNVMYWYQQKSSQAPKLLFHYYDKDFNNEADTPDNFQSRRPNTSFCFLDIRSPGLGDTAMYLCATRVGWRDRGPGELFFGEGSRLTVL.

This chain joins TRBV27 and TRBJ2-1; 10 bases fit TRBD2. The CDR3 has 16 amino acids. Trimming removed 3 bases from V and 2 bases from J; junction bases left unmatched: 4. Per germline, CDR1 MNHEY and CDR2 SMNVEV (reference sequence). The CDR3 protein is CASSFLAGEPYNEQFF. The CDR3 DNA sequence: TGTGCCAGCAGTTTTCTAGCGGGAGAGCCCTACAATGAGCAGTTCTTC.

This clone appeared a few times. The chain couples TRBV3-1 (or the pseudogene TRBV3-2) to TRBJ1-1; D might be TRBD1 (5 bases). V lost 4 bases and J 5 bases, leaving 14 bases between the germline ends. Germline CDR1 LGHDT, CDR2 YNNKEL (reference sequence). The CDR3 extends over 14 amino acids. As DNA, the CDR3 is TGTGCCAGCAGCCCCTGGCAGGGTCGAACTGAAGCTTTCTTT. Its protein is CASSPWQGRTEAFF.